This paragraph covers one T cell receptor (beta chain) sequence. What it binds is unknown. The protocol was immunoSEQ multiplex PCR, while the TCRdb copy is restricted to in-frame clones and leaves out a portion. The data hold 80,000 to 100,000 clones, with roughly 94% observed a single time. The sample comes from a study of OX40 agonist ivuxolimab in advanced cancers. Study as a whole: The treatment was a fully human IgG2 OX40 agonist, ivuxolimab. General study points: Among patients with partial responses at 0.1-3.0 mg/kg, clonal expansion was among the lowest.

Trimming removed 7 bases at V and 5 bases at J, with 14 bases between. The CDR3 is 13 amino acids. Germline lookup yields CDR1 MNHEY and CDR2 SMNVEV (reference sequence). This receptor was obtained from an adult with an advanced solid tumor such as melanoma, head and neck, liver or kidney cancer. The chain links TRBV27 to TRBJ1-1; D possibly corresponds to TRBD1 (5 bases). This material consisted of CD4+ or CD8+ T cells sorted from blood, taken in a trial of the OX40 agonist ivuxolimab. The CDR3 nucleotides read TGTGCCAGCACCGCATCGGGGGGGACTGAAGCTTTCTTT. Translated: CASTASGGTEAFF.